These 17 T cell receptor beta chains were all obtained from the same sample, sequenced in a study of tumor and adjacent non-tumor tissue in lung cancer. A modified ARM-PCR protocol with three rounds of nested PCR amplified TCRbeta. TCRdb re-called the multiplex PCR reads through MiXCR, storing one row per CDR3 protein. The sample consists of around 76,000 distinct CDR3 sequences, over 65% of them appearing once. No cell sorting was done before RNA was extracted from the tissue. More than 3 cm separated this lung sample from the edge of the tumor. Material: distant non-tumor lung tissue. These receptors came from a man between 70 and 80 years old with non-small cell lung cancer.

As for this clonotype: A junction end diverges from the germline sequence, so it may reflect a read error. J is TRBJ2-7 and V is TRBV20-1; the D gene could be TRBD1 or TRBD2 (5 bases each). Germline V gene lookup returns CDR1 DFQATT and CDR2 SNEGSKA (reference sequence). There are 11 residues in the CDR3. CDR3 protein: CRATGAVDQYF. CDR3 bases: TGCAGAGCTACCGGGGCAGTCGACCAGTACTTC.

The genes are TRBV7-2 and TRBJ1-1, with D possibly matching TRBD1 (5 bases). The germline gives CDR1 SGHTA, CDR2 FQGNSA. There are 15 residues in the CDR3. V lost 5 bases and J 1 base, leaving 14 bases between the germline ends. The DNA for the CDR3 is TGTGCCAGCAGCGAAAGGGGAGGAACGAACACTGAAGCTTTCTTT. Translating it yields CASSERGGTNTEAFF.

As concerns this clonotype: The final CDR3 position lacks the conserved phenylalanine or tryptophan, pointing to a likely read error. The DNA is omitted, as the CDR3 cannot be located on it reliably, and the CDR3 follows TCRdb's listing. This chain joins TRBV12-3 or TRBV12-4 and TRBJ2-5. With termini counted, the CDR3 has 11 amino acids. The CDR3 sequence is CASSLQESKYL.

The sample holds one count of this clonotype. The CDR3 does not end in the conserved phenylalanine or tryptophan, so this is likely a read error. DNA for the CDR3: TGTGCCAACAGTCTCGTGAGGGGTGAGACCCAGTACCTC. Protein sequence: CANSLVRGETQYL. The rearrangement links TRBV6-6 to TRBJ2-5, with D perhaps being TRBD1 or TRBD2 (5 bases each). CDR1 and CDR2 (germline): MNHNY, SVGAGI (reference sequence). The CDR3 is 13 residues long.

This clonotype showed up many times. The rearrangement links TRBV12-3 or TRBV12-4 to TRBJ1-2; D is unclear. V lost 3 bases, J lost 4 bases, and 6 bases lay in between. The CDR3 runs to 12 residues. Here the CDR3 DNA reads TGTGCCAGCAGTTTCCCCAGCTATGGCTACACCTTC. Translation: CASSFPSYGYTF.

On this clonotype: A read error may be the cause here, since a much bigger clone is one base away. This sequence joins TRBV6-5 and TRBJ2-3; D assignment may be TRBD1 or TRBD2 (5 bases each). The CDR3 is 14 amino acids. In germline, CDR1 is MNHEY, CDR2 SVGAGI. The CDR3 nucleotides read TGTGCCAGCAGTTACGGGGGTAGCACAGATATGCAGTATTTT. It is translated as CASSYGGSTDMQYF.

A word on this clonotype: This CDR3 fails to terminate in the conserved phenylalanine or tryptophan, so it likely reflects a read error. It is unclear where the CDR3 begins or ends on the DNA, so no DNA is shown, and the CDR3 is as TCRdb lists it. The V gene is TRBV6-2 or TRBV6-3, the J gene TRBJ1-5; TRBD1 is the table's D call, not checked against the DNA. Per the germline V gene, CDR1 is MNHEY and CDR2 is SVGEGT. A total of 19 residues make up the CDR3, ends included. The CDR3 is CARCYSIGGTRASNQPRHL.

This clonotype was counted ten times or more. This chain joins TRBV14 and TRBJ2-7, with D possibly being TRBD1 (6 bases). CDR1 and CDR2 from the germline V gene are SGHDN and FVKESK. Trimming removed 6 bases from V and 4 bases from J, with 13 bases in between. This CDR3 is built from 13 residues. Written as DNA, the CDR3 is TGTGCCAGCAGTCACAGGGAAAAGTACGAGCAGTACTTC. Protein sequence: CASSHREKYEQYF.

Comments on this clonotype: A junction end diverges from the germline sequence, so it may reflect a read error. The genes are TRBV11-3 and TRBJ2-7; D may be TRBD1 (5 bases). Per germline, CDR1 SGHNT and CDR2 YENEEA. The CDR3 length is 15 residues. This CDR3 reads CTSSLDGDTGYEQYF. DNA of the CDR3: TGTACCAGCAGCTTAGATGGCGATACAGGCTACGAGCAGTACTTC.

On this clonotype itself: A read error may account for a junction end that differs from germline. The rearrangement uses TRBV6-1 and TRBJ1-2; 7 bases match TRBD1. The CDR3 is 13 amino acids. Germline CDR1 and CDR2: MNHNS and SASEGT. CDR3 nucleotides: TGTGCCAGCAGTTCCGGCACAGGGGATGGCTACAACTTC. Amino acids: CASSSGTGDGYNF.

The V and J genes are TRBV11-3 and TRBJ2-3, with unresolved D. The ends were cut back, 5 bases at V and 2 bases at J, with 11 bases in the middle. This CDR3 is 14 amino acids long. CDR1 and CDR2 (germline): SGHNT, YENEEA. CDR3 in DNA: TGTGCCAGCAGCCCCCATTCTATCACAGATACGCAGTATTTT. Translating gives CASSPHSITDTQYF.

Of note for this clonotype: Relative to the germline gene, one junction end is altered; a read error may explain this. The chain recombines TRBV29-1 with TRBJ1-2, with no clear D. Germline V lookup: CDR1 SQVTM, CDR2 ANQGSEA. This CDR3 is built from 17 residues. The CDR3 DNA sequence: TGTAGCGCAATTTCCCCGGGAGCCAATGGAGGTAGCTATGGCTACACCTTC. Amino acids: CSAISPGANGGSYGYTF.

Note on this clonotype: The CDR3 does not close with the conserved phenylalanine or tryptophan, likely indicating a read error. V gene TRBV4-1 combines with J gene TRBJ2-7; either TRBD1 or TRBD2 may supply D (6 bases each). The CDR3 contains 16 residues. Germline V gene sequence: CDR1 MGHRA, CDR2 YSYEKL. Trimming removed 4 bases from V and 7 bases from J, with 23 bases in between. The CDR3 DNA reads TGCGCCAGCAGCCGGACACTAACGGGAGAGGGGGAGGAGCAGTACTTA. This encodes CASSRTLTGEGEEQYL.

This chain connects TRBV2 to TRBJ2-5; TRBD1 matches 8 bases. The germline V gene encodes CDR1 SNHLY and CDR2 FYNNEI. This CDR3 is built from 14 residues. With 6 bases clipped from V and 5 bases from J, the junction kept 8 bases outside the gene matches. The CDR3 region has the DNA TGTGCCAGCAGGACAGGGGCGATGCGCGAGACCCAGTACTTC. Translation gives CASRTGAMRETQYF.

This clonotype appeared a few times. With a much larger clone just one base away, this may be a read error. This sequence joins TRBV20-1 and TRBJ2-7, with 7 bases aligning to TRBD1. Germline V gene data show CDR1 as DFQATT and CDR2 as SNEGSKA (reference sequence). The J segment lost 2 bases and the V segment lost 7 bases, leaving 2 bases of the junction unmatched. This CDR3 region has 11 residues. The CDR3 DNA reads as TGCAGTGTTGACAGGGCCTACGAGCAGTACTTC. Translating gives CSVDRAYEQYF.

This chain uses TRBV12-3 or TRBV12-4 with TRBJ1-2, with no clear D. V was clipped by 5 bases and J by 4 bases, with 8 bases between them. The CDR3 has 12 amino acids. For the CDR3, the DNA is TGTGCCAGCAGTATCCCTAGCTATGGCTACACCTTC. Protein: CASSIPSYGYTF.

The chain employs TRBV9 and TRBJ2-1; the match to TRBD2 covers 9 bases. The CDR3 contains 15 residues. The junction had 7 bases not matched to a gene; V was cut back by 3 bases and J by 6 bases. Per the germline V gene, CDR1 is SGDLS and CDR2 is YYNGEE. The CDR3 DNA reads as TGTGCCAGCAGCGCATTTAGCGGGAGAATCAATGAGCAGTTCTTC. Its translation: CASSAFSGRINEQFF.